This T cell receptor (beta chain) was captured in a study of CD8 T cells in ankylosing spondylitis. Study outcomes and limitations: Ankylosing spondylitis blood seemed to carry a telltale TCR beta motif made of eight highly homologous variants. A number of the motif variants had already been described in reactive arthritis synovial fluid and blood. CD8+ by phenotype, disease-linked clones were relatively rare in peripheral blood. Reports say disease-linked clones showed up significantly more in matched ankylosing spondylitis synovial fluid.

A note on this clonotype: Its antigen is still unknown.

Generation of TCR beta libraries employed quantitative 5'-RACE incorporating molecular barcodes. TCRdb recomputed calls from the 5' RACE reads with MiXCR, one row per CDR3 protein. This sample carries 800,000 to 900,000 distinct CDR3 sequences, approximately 12% of them seen once, and the ten largest clones take approximately 0.46%. There are 15 residues in the CDR3. V lost 9 bases, J lost 0 bases, and 14 bases lay in between. The chain joins TRBV12-3 or TRBV12-4 to TRBJ2-2; a weak D match, TRBD2 (6 bases). The sequenced material came from blood, either unsorted or a sorted T cell fraction (not recorded which). The receptor was isolated from a male donor with ankylosing spondylitis. CDR3 nucleotides: TGTGCCAGGAACCCGGGACTGCCGAACACCGGGGAGCTGTTTTTT. Translation gives CARNPGLPNTGELFF.